This TCR beta chain was captured by sequencing in a study of blood T cell repertoires in COVID-19. The wider study: COVID-19 samples collected from the United States, Italy and Spain covered acute and convalescent phases. PBMCs, B-cell-depleted T cells, or T cells provided the cDNA or gDNA that made up the material.

The V gene's germline CDR1 is GTSNPN and CDR2 SVGIG (reference sequence). Trimming left V 0 bases short and J 8 bases short, with 16 bases between. The CDR3 contains 14 residues. Original processing notes: Estimation of nucleated cell counts relied on the amplification of reference gene primers. Assay: immunoSEQ multiplex PCR; the TCRdb copy retains only in-frame clones and omits some. That table furnishes V, J and clone size, whereas the DNA furnished D and trimming. The table has 210,000 or so clones, about nine tenths seen once; the top ten hold about 4.5%. The sequenced material came from peripheral blood. The rearrangement links TRBV30 to TRBJ1-2, with a weak D call TRBD1 (6 bases). The receptor comes from a man aged 45-65 years with acute or convalescent COVID-19. In nucleotides, the CDR3 is TGTGCCTGGAGTGTACAGGGTCGGGGTACCGGCTACACCTTC. It is translated as CAWSVQGRGTGYTF.